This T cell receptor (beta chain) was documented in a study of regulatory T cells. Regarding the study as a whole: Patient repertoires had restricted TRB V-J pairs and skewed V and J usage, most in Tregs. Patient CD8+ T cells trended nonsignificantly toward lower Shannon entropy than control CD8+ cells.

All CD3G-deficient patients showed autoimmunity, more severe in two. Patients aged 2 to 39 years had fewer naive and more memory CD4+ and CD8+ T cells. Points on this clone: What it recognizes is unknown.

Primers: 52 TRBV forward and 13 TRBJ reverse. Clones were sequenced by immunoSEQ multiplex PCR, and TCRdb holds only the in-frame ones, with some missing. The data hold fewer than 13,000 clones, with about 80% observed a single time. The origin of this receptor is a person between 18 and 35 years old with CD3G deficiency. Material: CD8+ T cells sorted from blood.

The CDR3 DNA is TGTGCCAGCAGCAACAGGGGTTTAAACAATGAGCAGTTCTTC. Translating gives CASSNRGLNNEQFF. The rearrangement uses TRBV28 and TRBJ2-1; 7 bases are shared with TRBD1. Germline V lookup: CDR1 MDHEN, CDR2 SYDVKM. After removal of 6 bases from V and 5 bases from J, the junction contained 7 bases not matched to a gene. This CDR3 has 14 amino acids.